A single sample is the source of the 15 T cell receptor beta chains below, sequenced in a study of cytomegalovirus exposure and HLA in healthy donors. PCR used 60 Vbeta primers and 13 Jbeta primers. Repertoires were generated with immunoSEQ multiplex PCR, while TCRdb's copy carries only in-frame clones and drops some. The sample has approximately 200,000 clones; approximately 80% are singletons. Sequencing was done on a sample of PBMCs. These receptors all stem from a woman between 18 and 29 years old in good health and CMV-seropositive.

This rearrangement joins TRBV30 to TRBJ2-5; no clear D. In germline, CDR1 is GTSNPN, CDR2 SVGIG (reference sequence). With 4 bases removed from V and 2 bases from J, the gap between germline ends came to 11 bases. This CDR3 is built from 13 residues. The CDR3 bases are TGTGCCTGGACAAAACTCTCTCAAGAGACCCAGTACTTC. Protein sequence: CAWTKLSQETQYF.

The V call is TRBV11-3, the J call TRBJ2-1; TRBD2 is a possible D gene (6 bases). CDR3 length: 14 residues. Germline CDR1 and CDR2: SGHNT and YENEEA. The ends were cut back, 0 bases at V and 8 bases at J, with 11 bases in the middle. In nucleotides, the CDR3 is TGTGCCAGCAGCTTAGACGGCGGGAAACATGAGCAGTTCTTC. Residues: CASSLDGGKHEQFF.

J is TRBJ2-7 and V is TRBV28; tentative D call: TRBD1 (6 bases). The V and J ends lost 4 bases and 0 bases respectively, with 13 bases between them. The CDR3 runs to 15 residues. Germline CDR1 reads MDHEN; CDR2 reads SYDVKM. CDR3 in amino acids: CASSSGQLSSYEQYV. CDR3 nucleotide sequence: TGTGCCAGCAGTTCCGGACAGCTAAGCTCCTACGAGCAGTACGTC.

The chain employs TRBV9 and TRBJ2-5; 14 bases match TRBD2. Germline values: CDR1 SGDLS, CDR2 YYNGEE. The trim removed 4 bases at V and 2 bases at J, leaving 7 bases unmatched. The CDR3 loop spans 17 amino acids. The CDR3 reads CASSMGTSGGLQETQYF. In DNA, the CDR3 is TGTGCCAGCAGCATGGGGACTAGCGGGGGACTTCAAGAGACCCAGTACTTC. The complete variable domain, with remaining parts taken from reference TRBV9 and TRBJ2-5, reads DSGVTQTPKHLITATGQRVTLRCSPRSGDLSVYWYQQSLDQGLQFLIQYYNGEERAKGNILERFSAQQFPDLHSELNLSSLELGDSALYFCASSMGTSGGLQETQYFGPGTRLLVL.

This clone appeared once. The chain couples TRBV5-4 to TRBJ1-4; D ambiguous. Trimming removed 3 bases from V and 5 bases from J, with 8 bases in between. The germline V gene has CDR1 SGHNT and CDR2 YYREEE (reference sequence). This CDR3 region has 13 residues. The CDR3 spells CASSYSENEKLFF. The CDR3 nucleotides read TGTGCCAGCAGCTATTCCGAGAATGAAAAACTGTTTTTT.

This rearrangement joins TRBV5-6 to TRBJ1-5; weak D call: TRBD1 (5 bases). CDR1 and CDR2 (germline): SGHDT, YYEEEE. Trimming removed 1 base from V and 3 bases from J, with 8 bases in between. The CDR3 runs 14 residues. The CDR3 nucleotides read TGTGCCAGCAGCTTGATGGACATCAATCAGCCCCAGCATTTT. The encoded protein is CASSLMDINQPQHF.

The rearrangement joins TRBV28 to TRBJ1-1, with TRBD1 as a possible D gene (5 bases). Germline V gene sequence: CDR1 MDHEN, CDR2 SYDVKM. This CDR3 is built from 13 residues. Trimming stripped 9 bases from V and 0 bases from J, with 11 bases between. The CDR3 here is CASFQGLNTEAFF. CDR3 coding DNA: TGTGCCAGTTTCCAGGGTTTGAACACTGAAGCTTTCTTT.

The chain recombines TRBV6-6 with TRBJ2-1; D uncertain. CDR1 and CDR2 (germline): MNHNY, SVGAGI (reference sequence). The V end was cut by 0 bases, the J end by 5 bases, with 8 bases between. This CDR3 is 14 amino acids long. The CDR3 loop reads CASSYSRPDNEQFF. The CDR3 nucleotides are TGTGCCAGCAGTTACTCACGCCCGGACAATGAGCAGTTCTTC.

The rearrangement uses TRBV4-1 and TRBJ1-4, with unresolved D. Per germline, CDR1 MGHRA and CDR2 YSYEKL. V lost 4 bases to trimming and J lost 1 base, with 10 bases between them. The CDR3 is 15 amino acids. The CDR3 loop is CASSLAPQTNEKLFF. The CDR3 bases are TGCGCCAGCAGCCTAGCCCCCCAAACTAATGAAAAACTGTTTTTT.

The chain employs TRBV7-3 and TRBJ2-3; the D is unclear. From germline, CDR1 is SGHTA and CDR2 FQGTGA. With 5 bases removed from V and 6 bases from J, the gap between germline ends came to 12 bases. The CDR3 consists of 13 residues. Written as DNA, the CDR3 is TGTGCCAGCAGCGTTAGCCCCGGGGATACGCAGTATTTT. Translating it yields CASSVSPGDTQYF.

In DNA form, the CDR3 reads TGTGCCAGCAGTTTTCCACCCCGGGAGTTAGGCACTGAAGCTTTCTTT. It encodes CASSFPPRELGTEAFF. The rearrangement links TRBV28 to TRBJ1-1; D gene ambiguous. With 3 bases removed from V and 4 bases from J, the gap between germline ends came to 18 bases. Germline-derived CDR1 and CDR2 are MDHEN and SYDVKM. The CDR3 contains 16 residues.

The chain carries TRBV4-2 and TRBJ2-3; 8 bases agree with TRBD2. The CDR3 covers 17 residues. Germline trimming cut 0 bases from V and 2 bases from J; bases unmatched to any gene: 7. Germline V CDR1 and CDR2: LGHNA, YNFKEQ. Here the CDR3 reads CASSQDPGAGVTDTQYF. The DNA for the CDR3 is TGTGCCAGCAGCCAAGATCCAGGAGCGGGGGTCACAGATACGCAGTATTTT.

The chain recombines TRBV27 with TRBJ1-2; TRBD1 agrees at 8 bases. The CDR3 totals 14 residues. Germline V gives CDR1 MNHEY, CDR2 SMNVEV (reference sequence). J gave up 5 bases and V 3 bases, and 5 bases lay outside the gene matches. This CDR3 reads CASSFTGTGYGYTF. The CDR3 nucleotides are TGTGCCAGCAGTTTTACCGGGACAGGATATGGCTACACCTTC.

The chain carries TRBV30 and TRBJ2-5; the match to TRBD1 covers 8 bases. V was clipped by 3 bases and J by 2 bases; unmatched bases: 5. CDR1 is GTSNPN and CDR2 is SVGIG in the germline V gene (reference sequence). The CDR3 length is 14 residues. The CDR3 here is CAWRKTGEQETQYF. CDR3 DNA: TGTGCCTGGAGAAAGACAGGGGAACAAGAGACCCAGTACTTC.

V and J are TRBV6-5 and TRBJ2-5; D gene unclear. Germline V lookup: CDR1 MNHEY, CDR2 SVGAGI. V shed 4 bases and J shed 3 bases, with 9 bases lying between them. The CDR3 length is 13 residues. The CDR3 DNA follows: TGTGCCAGCAGTTCTCTAGTGAAAGAGACCCAGTACTTC. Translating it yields CASSSLVKETQYF.